This TCR beta chain comes out of a study of a mutant IDH1 vaccine in newly diagnosed glioma. Sequencing used immunoSEQ multiplex PCR; TCRdb keeps in-frame clones, though not all of them. The sample carries around 54,000 clones, approximately 87% recorded once. Regarding this clone: Its target is not known.

Germline V CDR1 and CDR2: LNHNV, YYDKDF (reference sequence). The CDR3 is made up of 20 amino acids. V trimming: 3 bases; J trimming: 5 bases; junction bases outside the gene matches: 19. As for time point: week 23, last vaccination. What each vaccine dose contained was 300 ug of mutant IDH1 20-mer peptide, accompanied by topical imiquimod. The sequencing here drew on PBMCs, taken from a glioma patient whose treatment included an IDH1 peptide vaccine. This clonotype was obtained from a man between 40 and 49 years old with glioma. The V call is TRBV15, the J call TRBJ2-5; 12 bases map to TRBD2. As DNA, the CDR3 is TGTGCCACCAGCAGGGCTGGACTAGCGGGACCAGCACTATCCGGGGAGACCCAGTACTTC. Its protein product is CATSRAGLAGPALSGETQYF. Supplemented by reference TRBV15 and TRBJ2-5, the full variable domain reads DAMVIQNPRYQVTQFGKPVTLSCSQTLNHNVMYWYQQKSSQAPKLLFHYYDKDFNNEADTPDNFQSRRPNTSFCFLDIRSPGLGDTAMYLCATSRAGLAGPALSGETQYFGPGTRLLVL.